Listed below are T cell receptor beta chains from one sample, sequenced in a study of T cells in Graves' hyperthyroidism and ophthalmopathy. TCRdb re-called the multiplex PCR reads through MiXCR, storing one row per CDR3 protein. The data hold hundreds of thousands of distinct CDR3 sequences, with 20% to 25% observed a single time. The specimen sequenced was blood. These receptors all stem from a woman in her sixties or seventies with Graves' ophthalmopathy. CDR3s include the opening cysteine and the closing phenylalanine or tryptophan. D genes are given only for firm matches. Size is stated for part of the rows, as once, few or many counts, or as a class when the clone is expanded.

d_call j_call clone_size v_call cdr3_aa cdr3_nt
TRBD1 TRBJ2-1 many TRBV2 CASSVGTGVRYNEQFF TGTGCCAGCAGTGTGGGGACAGGGGTGAGGTACAATGAGCAGTTCTTC
TRBD1 TRBJ2-3 few TRBV20-1 CSAIGTGFYTDTQYF TGCAGTGCTATTGGGACAGGCTTTTACACAGATACGCAGTATTTT
NA TRBJ2-3 NA TRBV7-3 CASSGLAIHTQYF TGTGCCAGCAGCGGCTTAGCGATCCATACGCAGTATTTT
TRBD1 TRBJ2-7 NA TRBV9 CASSVGDRMPYEQYF TGTGCCAGCAGCGTAGGGGACAGGATGCCCTACGAGCAGTACTTC
NA TRBJ2-5 NA TRBV5-6 CASSLARVQETQYF TGTGCCAGCAGCTTGGCCCGGGTGCAAGAGACCCAGTACTTC
NA TRBJ1-6 NA TRBV7-2 CASSPPRSSNNSPLHF TGTGCCAGCAGCCCCCCGCGGAGCAGTAATAATTCACCCCTCCACTTT
TRBD1 TRBJ2-7 NA TRBV6-1 CASRTGDKKGEQYF TGTGCCAGCAGGACAGGGGACAAAAAGGGCGAGCAGTACTTC
NA TRBJ1-2 few TRBV11-3 CASSPPPDGYTF TGTGCCAGCAGCCCCCCCCCGGATGGCTACACCTTC
TRBD1 TRBJ2-1 NA TRBV3-1 CASSHLSGPGGHEQFF TGTGCCAGCAGCCACCTTAGCGGCCCAGGGGGCCATGAGCAGTTCTTC
NA TRBJ2-5 many TRBV18 CASSPPEETQYF TGTGCCAGCTCACCACCCGAAGAGACCCAGTACTTC
NA TRBJ2-1 NA TRBV9 CASSVLTGFDEQFF TGTGCCAGCAGCGTACTCACGGGATTCGATGAGCAGTTCTTC
NA TRBJ2-7 many TRBV12-3/TRBV12-4 CASSLRGYEQYF TGTGCCAGCAGTTTACGGGGCTACGAGCAGTACTTC
NA TRBJ2-3 NA TRBV5-1 CASGKTGTPRGDTQYF TGCGCCAGCGGCAAAACCGGGACACCAAGAGGGGATACGCAGTATTTT
NA TRBJ1-2 few TRBV24-1 CATSDPTNYGYTF TGTGCCACCAGTGACCCTACAAACTATGGCTACACCTTC
TRBD1 TRBJ1-3 many TRBV28 CASTPSGQGVSGNTIYF TGTGCCAGCACTCCATCCGGACAGGGGGTATCTGGAAACACCATATATTTT
NA TRBJ2-7 NA TRBV5-1 CASSLRLGDEQYF TGCGCCAGCAGCTTAAGACTAGGCGACGAGCAGTACTTC
NA TRBJ2-3 few TRBV27 CASSFKGVKDTQYF TGTGCCAGCAGTTTCAAGGGGGTTAAAGATACGCAGTATTTT
TRBD1 TRBJ1-1 many TRBV12-3/TRBV12-4 CASSLTGLNTEAFF TGTGCCAGCAGTCTGACAGGGCTGAACACTGAAGCTTTCTTT
NA TRBJ2-1 NA TRBV5-5 CASSRAGQANEQFF TGTGCCAGCAGCCGAGCCGGGCAGGCGAATGAGCAGTTCTTC
TRBD1 TRBJ1-2 NA TRBV2 CASSSKTGNYGYTF TGTGCCAGCAGTTCAAAGACAGGGAACTATGGCTACACCTTC
NA TRBJ1-1 many TRBV3-1 CASSPARGNTEAFF TGTGCCAGCAGCCCGGCCCGGGGGAACACTGAAGCTTTCTTT
NA TRBJ2-1 NA TRBV7-2 CASSLSVGQSPFF TGTGCCAGCAGCTTATCAGTCGGGCAGTCCCCGTTCTTC
NA TRBJ2-5 few TRBV7-2 CASSFLLGSGETQYF TGTGCCAGCAGCTTTCTTCTAGGGTCGGGGGAGACCCAGTACTTC
NA TRBJ2-7 few TRBV5-1 CASSLGYRSSYEQYF TGCGCCAGCAGCTTGGGATACAGATCCTCCTACGAGCAGTACTTC